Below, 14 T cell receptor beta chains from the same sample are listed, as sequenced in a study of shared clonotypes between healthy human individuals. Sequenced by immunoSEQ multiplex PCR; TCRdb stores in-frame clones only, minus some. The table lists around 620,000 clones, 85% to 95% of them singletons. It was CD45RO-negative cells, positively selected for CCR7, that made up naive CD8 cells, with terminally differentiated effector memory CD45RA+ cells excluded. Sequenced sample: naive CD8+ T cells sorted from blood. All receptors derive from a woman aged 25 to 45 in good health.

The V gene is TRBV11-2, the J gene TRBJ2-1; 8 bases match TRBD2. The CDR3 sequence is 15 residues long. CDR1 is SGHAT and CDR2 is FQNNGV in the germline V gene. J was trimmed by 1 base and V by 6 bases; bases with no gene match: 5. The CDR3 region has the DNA TGTGCCAGCAGAACAGCGGGAGAATCCTACAATGAGCAGTTCTTC. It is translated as CASRTAGESYNEQFF.

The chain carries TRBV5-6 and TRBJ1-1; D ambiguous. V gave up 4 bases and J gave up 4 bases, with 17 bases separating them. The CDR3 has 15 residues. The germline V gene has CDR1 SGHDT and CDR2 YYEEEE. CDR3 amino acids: CASSGLQRAGTEAFF. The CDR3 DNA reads TGTGCCAGCAGCGGATTACAACGGGCTGGCACTGAAGCTTTCTTT. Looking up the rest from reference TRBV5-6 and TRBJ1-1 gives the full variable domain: DAGVTQSPTHLIKTRGQQVTLRCSPKSGHDTVSWYQQALGQGPQFIFQYYEEEERQRGNFPDRFSGHQFPNYSSELNVNALLLGDSALYLCASSGLQRAGTEAFFGQGTRLTVV.

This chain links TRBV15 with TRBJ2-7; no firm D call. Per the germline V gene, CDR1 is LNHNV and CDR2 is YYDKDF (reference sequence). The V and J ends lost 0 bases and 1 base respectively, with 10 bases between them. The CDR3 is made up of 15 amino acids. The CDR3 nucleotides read TGTGCCACCAGCAGAGATTATTCGCGGTCCTACGAGCAGTACTTC. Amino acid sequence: CATSRDYSRSYEQYF.

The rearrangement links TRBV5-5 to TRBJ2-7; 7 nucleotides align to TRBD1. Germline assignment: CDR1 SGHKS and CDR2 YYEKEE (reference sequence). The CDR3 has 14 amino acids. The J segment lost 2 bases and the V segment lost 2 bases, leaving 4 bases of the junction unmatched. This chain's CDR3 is CASSFGRGTYEQYF. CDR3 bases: TGTGCCAGCAGCTTCGGCAGGGGGACCTACGAGCAGTACTTC.

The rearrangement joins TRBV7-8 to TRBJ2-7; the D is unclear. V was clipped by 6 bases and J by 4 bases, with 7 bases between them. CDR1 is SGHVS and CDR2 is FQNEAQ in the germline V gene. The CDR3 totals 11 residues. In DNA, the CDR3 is TGTGCCAGCAGAACCGGGTACGAGCAGTACTTC. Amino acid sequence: CASRTGYEQYF.

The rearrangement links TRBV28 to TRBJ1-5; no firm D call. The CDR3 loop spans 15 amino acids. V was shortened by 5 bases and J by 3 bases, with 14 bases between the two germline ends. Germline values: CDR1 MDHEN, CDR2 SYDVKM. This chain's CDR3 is CASSTSTVFNQPQHF. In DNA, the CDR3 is TGTGCCAGCAGTACCTCAACAGTATTCAATCAGCCCCAGCATTTT.

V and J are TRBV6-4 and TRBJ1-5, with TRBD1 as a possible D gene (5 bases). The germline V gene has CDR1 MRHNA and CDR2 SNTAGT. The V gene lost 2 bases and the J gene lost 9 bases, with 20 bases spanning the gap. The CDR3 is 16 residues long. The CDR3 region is CASSDGLRGANGPQHF. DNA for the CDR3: TGTGCCAGCAGTGACGGACTTCGAGGGGCGAATGGGCCCCAGCATTTT.

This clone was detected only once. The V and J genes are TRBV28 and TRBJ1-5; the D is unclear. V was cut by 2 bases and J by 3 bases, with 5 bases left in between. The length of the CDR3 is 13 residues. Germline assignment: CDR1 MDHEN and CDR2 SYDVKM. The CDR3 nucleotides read TGTGCCAGCAGTTTAGGGTTCAATCAGCCCCAGCATTTT. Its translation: CASSLGFNQPQHF. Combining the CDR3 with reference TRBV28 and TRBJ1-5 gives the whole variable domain DVKVTQSSRYLVKRTGEKVFLECVQDMDHENMFWYRQDPGLGLRLIYFSYDVKMKEKGDIPEGYSVSREKKERFSLILESASTNQTSMYLCASSLGFNQPQHFGDGTRLSIL.

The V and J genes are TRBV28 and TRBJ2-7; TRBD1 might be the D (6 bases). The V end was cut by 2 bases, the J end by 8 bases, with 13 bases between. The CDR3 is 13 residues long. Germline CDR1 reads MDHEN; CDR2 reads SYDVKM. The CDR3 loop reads CASSLGTFLKQYF. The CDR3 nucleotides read TGTGCCAGCAGTTTAGGGACATTTCTAAAGCAGTACTTC.

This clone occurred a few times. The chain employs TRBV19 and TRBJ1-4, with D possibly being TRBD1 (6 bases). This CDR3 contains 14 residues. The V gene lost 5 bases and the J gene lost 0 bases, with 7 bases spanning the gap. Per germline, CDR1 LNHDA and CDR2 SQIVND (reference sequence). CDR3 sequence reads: CASSDRSTNEKLFF. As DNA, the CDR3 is TGTGCCAGTAGTGACAGGTCAACTAATGAAAAACTGTTTTTT.

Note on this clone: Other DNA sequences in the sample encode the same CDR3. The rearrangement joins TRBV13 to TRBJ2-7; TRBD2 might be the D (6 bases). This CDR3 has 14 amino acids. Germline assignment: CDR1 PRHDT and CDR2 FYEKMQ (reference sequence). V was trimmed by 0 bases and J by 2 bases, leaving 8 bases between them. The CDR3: CASSLGGGTYEQYF. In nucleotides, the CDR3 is TGTGCCAGCAGCTTAGGTGGAGGGACCTACGAGCAGTACTTC.

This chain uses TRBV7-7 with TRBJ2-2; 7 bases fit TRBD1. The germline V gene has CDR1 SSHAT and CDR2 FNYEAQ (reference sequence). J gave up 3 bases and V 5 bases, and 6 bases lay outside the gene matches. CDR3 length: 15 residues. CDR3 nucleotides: TGTGCCAGCAGCAACCGGACAGGCTACACCGGGGAGCTGTTTTTT. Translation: CASSNRTGYTGELFF.

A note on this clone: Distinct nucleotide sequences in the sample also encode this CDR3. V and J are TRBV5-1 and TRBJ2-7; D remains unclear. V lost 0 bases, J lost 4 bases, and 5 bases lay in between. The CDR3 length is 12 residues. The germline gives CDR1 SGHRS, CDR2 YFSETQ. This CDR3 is CASSLVPYEQYF. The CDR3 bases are TGCGCCAGCAGCTTGGTGCCGTACGAGCAGTACTTC.

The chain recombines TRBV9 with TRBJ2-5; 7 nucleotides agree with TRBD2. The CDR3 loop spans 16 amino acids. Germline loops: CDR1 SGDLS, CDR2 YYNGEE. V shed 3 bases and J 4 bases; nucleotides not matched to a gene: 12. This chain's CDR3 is CASSEHGAGPGETQYF. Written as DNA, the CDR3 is TGTGCCAGCAGCGAACACGGAGCGGGACCGGGAGAGACCCAGTACTTC.